This is a list of T cell receptor beta chains from one sample in a study of T cell repertoires in cytomegalovirus infection. TCRdb re-called the reads with MiXCR, one entry per CDR3 protein. Of 450,000 to 650,000 distinct CDR3 sequences listed, more than 20% are singletons. Sequencing used PBMCs. The receptors stem from a human donor in good health (CMV status not recorded). Some clones in this sample may be carry-over from other donors' samples. The CDR3 runs from the conserved cysteine through the conserved F or W. D genes are given only for firm matches. A row's size may be missing; if present it is once, few, many or a size class.

d_call j_call clone_size v_call cdr3_aa cdr3_nt
- TRBJ2-5 - TRBV29-1 CSVEGLEETQYF TGCAGCGTTGAGGGTCTCGAGGAGACCCAGTACTTC
TRBD2 TRBJ2-3 once TRBV29-1 CSVEETSAFPTDTQYF TGCAGCGTTGAAGAGACTAGCGCGTTTCCCACAGATACGCAGTATTTT
- TRBJ1-2 - TRBV7-8 CASSLEGREGYGHTF TGTGCCAGCAGCTTAGAAGGCAGGGAAGGTTATGGCCACACCTTC
TRBD1 TRBJ2-7 few TRBV7-2 CASSVQTGGLDEQYF TGTGCCAGCAGCGTGCAGACAGGGGGCCTAGACGAGCAGTACTTC
- TRBJ2-5 - TRBV29-1 CSAAPQMEETQYF TGCAGCGCAGCTCCCCAGATGGAAGAGACCCAGTACTTC
- TRBJ2-1 - TRBV6-2/TRBV6-3 CASSDYIGGYNEQFF TGTGCCAGCAGTGACTACATCGGAGGATACAATGAGCAGTTCTTC
TRBD2 TRBJ2-3 - TRBV3-1 CASSLRTSGRADTQYF TGTGCCAGCAGCCTTCGGACTAGCGGGAGAGCAGATACGCAGTATTTT
TRBD1 TRBJ2-6 - TRBV12-3/TRBV12-4 CASSVGQSFGANVLTF TGTGCCAGCAGCGTGGGACAGTCCTTTGGGGCCAACGTCCTGACTTTC
- TRBJ1-4 - TRBV19 CASSLDVSGTNEKLFF TGTGCCAGTAGTCTCGACGTGTCAGGAACTAATGAAAAACTGTTTTTT
TRBD2 TRBJ2-7 few TRBV2 CANAKGASGGPPHEQYF TGTGCCAATGCGAAGGGGGCTAGCGGGGGTCCTCCCCACGAGCAGTACTTC
- TRBJ2-2 few TRBV24-1 CATSDFRDTGELFF TGTGCCACCAGTGATTTCAGGGACACCGGGGAGCTGTTTTTT
TRBD2 TRBJ2-3 - TRBV20-1 CSAKTSGDTDTQYF TGCAGTGCAAAGACTAGCGGGGACACAGATACGCAGTATTTT
- TRBJ1-4 few TRBV7-9 CASSSQGGTNEKLFF TGTGCCAGCAGCTCTCAGGGCGGTACTAATGAAAAACTGTTTTTT
TRBD1 TRBJ1-1 - TRBV5-6 CASSPKSRDRITNTEAFF TGTGCCAGCAGCCCAAAGTCCCGGGACAGGATTACCAACACTGAAGCTTTCTTT
- TRBJ2-1 many TRBV6-5 CASSSSTLRQFF TGTGCCAGCAGTTCTAGTACCTTAAGGCAGTTCTTC
- TRBJ2-7 - TRBV2 CASSEYGQAGTGSSYEQYF TGTGCCAGCAGTGAATACGGGCAGGCCGGGACCGGGAGCTCCTACGAGCAGTACTTC
TRBD2 TRBJ2-7 few TRBV20-1 CSARVPLAGVYEQYF TGCAGTGCTAGAGTCCCACTAGCGGGTGTGTACGAGCAGTACTTC
TRBD2 TRBJ2-1 many TRBV10-3 CAIARAGDYNEQFF TGTGCCATCGCGAGAGCGGGAGATTACAATGAGCAGTTCTTC